The 30 T cell receptor beta chains in this list originate from one sample, sequenced in a study of control samples from healthy donors and cancer patients. Sequencing was performed with immunoSEQ multiplex PCR; in TCRdb, only in-frame clones are kept and a portion is missing. Of around 150,000 clones listed, about 94% were seen once; the top ten hold around 15%. Sequencing was done on a sample of PBMCs. The receptors stem from a man aged 55-75 years with colorectal cancer.

The CDR3 DNA follows: TGTGCCAGCAGCCTGGACATTACGGGAGGCTACACCTTC. Translated: CASSLDITGGYTF. The chain recombines TRBV5-4 with TRBJ1-2; a possible D gene is TRBD1 (5 bases). The V and J ends lost 4 bases and 8 bases respectively, with 15 bases between them. Germline V gene lookup returns CDR1 SGHNT and CDR2 YYREEE (reference sequence). The CDR3 totals 13 residues.

This chain links TRBV11-2 with TRBJ1-4; D ambiguous. The CDR3 runs 13 residues. V shed 1 base and J shed 3 bases, with 3 bases lying between them. The V gene's germline CDR1 is SGHAT and CDR2 FQNNGV. This CDR3 reads CASSLGSNEKLFF. The CDR3 nucleotides are TGTGCCAGCAGCTTAGGCTCTAATGAAAAACTGTTTTTT.

In its sample, this clone was seen once. CDR3 protein: CASSLTGLNTEAFF. CDR3 in DNA: TGTGCCAGCAGTCTGACAGGGTTGAACACTGAAGCTTTCTTT. The chain joins TRBV6-5 to TRBJ1-1, with TRBD1 matching 7 bases. With V trimmed by 5 bases and J by 0 bases, 3 bases remained unmatched. CDR3 length equals 14 residues. CDR1 and CDR2 (germline): MNHEY, SVGAGI.

The CDR3 coding sequence is TGTGCCAGCAGCTTAACTCCTAGCGGGGGGTTTGGGGAGCTGTTTTTT. Its translation is CASSLTPSGGFGELFF. The gene calls are TRBV11-2 and TRBJ2-2; the match to TRBD2 covers 11 bases. Germline lookup yields CDR1 SGHAT and CDR2 FQNNGV. CDR3 length equals 16 residues. With 2 bases clipped from V and 8 bases from J, the junction kept 7 bases outside the gene matches.

The rearrangement joins TRBV3-1 (or the pseudogene TRBV3-2) to TRBJ1-6, with 9 bases matching TRBD1. Germline-derived CDR1 and CDR2 are LGHDT and YNNKEL (reference sequence). Unmatched junction bases numbered 3, after V lost 4 bases and J lost 8 bases. The length of the CDR3 is 14 residues. The CDR3 DNA reads TGTGCCAGCAGCCCCGGACAGGGGTATTCACCCCTCCACTTT. This gives the protein CASSPGQGYSPLHF.

V gene TRBV4-1 combines with J gene TRBJ1-1; D perhaps matches TRBD1 (6 bases). The CDR3 runs 14 residues. Germline V gene lookup returns CDR1 MGHRA and CDR2 YSYEKL. Trimming left V 4 bases short and J 3 bases short, with 12 bases between. This CDR3 reads CASSRGDTYTEAFF. The DNA for the CDR3 is TGCGCCAGCAGCCGAGGGGACACTTACACTGAAGCTTTCTTT.

V gene TRBV9 combines with J gene TRBJ2-1; the D is unclear. This CDR3 comprises 14 residues. CDR1 is SGDLS and CDR2 is YYNGEE in the germline V gene. The germline V and J ends were trimmed by 0 bases and 8 bases, with 12 bases remaining between them. Here the CDR3 reads CASSVELQNHEQFF. CDR3 in DNA: TGTGCCAGCAGCGTAGAACTCCAGAACCATGAGCAGTTCTTC.

The chain carries TRBV27 and TRBJ1-2, with 7 nucleotides matching TRBD1. The junction had 15 bases not matched to a gene; V was cut back by 6 bases and J by 8 bases. Germline V gives CDR1 MNHEY, CDR2 SMNVEV (reference sequence). The CDR3 is 15 residues long. The CDR3 protein is CASSYAWGTDFGYTF. As DNA, the CDR3 is TGTGCCAGCAGCTACGCGTGGGGGACAGACTTCGGCTACACCTTC.

The chain carries TRBV7-9 and TRBJ1-4; 9 bases are shared with TRBD1. CDR3 length: 19 residues. Germline CDR1 is SEHNR and CDR2 is FQNEAQ (reference sequence). V shed 5 bases and J 0 bases; nucleotides not matched to a gene: 13. In DNA, the CDR3 is TGTGCCAGCAGCCCGGAGGCCGGGACAGGGTATGCAACTAATGAAAAACTGTTTTTT. Protein sequence: CASSPEAGTGYATNEKLFF. The variable domain in full, with the rest retrieved from reference TRBV7-9 and TRBJ1-4, is DTGVSQNPRHKITKRGQNVTFRCDPISEHNRLYWYRQTLGQGPEFLTYFQNEAQLEKSRLLSDRFSAERPKGSFSTLEIQRTEQGDSAMYLCASSPEAGTGYATNEKLFFGSGTQLSVL.

V gene TRBV28 combines with J gene TRBJ1-4, with D uncertain. Trimming took off 5 bases at V and 0 bases at J, with 4 bases between the two ends. Germline CDR1 and CDR2: MDHEN and SYDVKM. CDR3 length: 13 residues. The CDR3: CASSPPTNEKLFF. CDR3 DNA: TGTGCCAGCAGTCCCCCAACTAATGAAAAACTGTTTTTT. Drawing the rest from reference TRBV28 and TRBJ1-4, the complete variable domain is DVKVTQSSRYLVKRTGEKVFLECVQDMDHENMFWYRQDPGLGLRLIYFSYDVKMKEKGDIPEGYSVSREKKERFSLILESASTNQTSMYLCASSPPTNEKLFFGSGTQLSVL.

The chain couples TRBV19 to TRBJ1-5, with D possibly being TRBD1 (5 bases). The CDR3 runs 13 residues. The germline CDR1 and CDR2 sequences are LNHDA and SQIVND (reference sequence). V gave up 1 base and J gave up 6 bases, with 7 bases separating them. The CDR3 protein is CASSIGQLQPQHF. The CDR3 DNA reads as TGTGCCAGTAGTATAGGACAGCTTCAGCCCCAGCATTTT. The full variable domain, with the rest looked up from reference TRBV19 and TRBJ1-5, is DGGITQSPKYLFRKEGQNVTLSCEQNLNHDAMYWYRQDPGQGLRLIYYSQIVNDFQKGDIAEGYSVSREKKESFPLTVTSAQKNPTAFYLCASSIGQLQPQHFGDGTRLSIL.

The chain uses TRBV24-1 and TRBJ1-2, with D unclear. This CDR3 has 12 residues. Trimming removed 4 bases at V and 8 bases at J, with 10 bases between. Germline V gene data show CDR1 as KGHDR and CDR2 as SFDVKD. The CDR3 reads CATSEGRRGYTF. The CDR3 region has the DNA TGTGCCACCAGTGAAGGGAGGCGCGGCTACACCTTC.

This clone was seen a handful of times. The chain joins TRBV21-1 to TRBJ2-1. TRBV21-1 is described as a pseudogene. There are 15 residues in the CDR3. Here the CDR3 reads CASSKVKPGHNEQFF. The CDR3, as DNA: TGTGCCAGCAGCAAAGTGAAGCCGGGACACAATGAGCAGTTCTTC.

The chain is built from TRBV7-7 and TRBJ2-5, with 8 bases matching TRBD2. The CDR3 contains 16 residues. Germline CDR1 reads SSHAT; CDR2 reads FNYEAQ (reference sequence). The V gene end was trimmed by 2 bases and the J gene end by 3 bases; junction bases not matched to a gene: 8. DNA for the CDR3: TGTGCCAGCAGCTTAAACCCCCGGGGGGGAGAAGAGACCCAGTACTTC. Its translation is CASSLNPRGGEETQYF.

This chain links TRBV9 with TRBJ1-1; perhaps TRBD1 as D (5 bases). The ends were cut back, 5 bases at V and 1 base at J, with 9 bases in the middle. The CDR3 is 13 amino acids. Germline values: CDR1 SGDLS, CDR2 YYNGEE. The CDR3 coding sequence is TGTGCCAGCAGTTTCGGACAGAACACTGAAGCTTTCTTT. It yields the protein CASSFGQNTEAFF. Filled out from reference TRBV9 and TRBJ1-1, the complete variable domain reads DSGVTQTPKHLITATGQRVTLRCSPRSGDLSVYWYQQSLDQGLQFLIQYYNGEERAKGNILERFSAQQFPDLHSELNLSSLELGDSALYFCASSFGQNTEAFFGQGTRLTVV.

V usage is TRBV3-1 (or the pseudogene TRBV3-2) and J usage is TRBJ2-3, with 10 nucleotides matching TRBD2. This CDR3 is 18 amino acids long. V was clipped by 1 base and J by 1 base; unmatched bases: 8. Germline CDR1 LGHDT, CDR2 YNNKEL (reference sequence). CDR3 DNA sequence: TGTGCCAGCAGCCAAGCGTTTTCCGGGACTAGCGGCACAGATACGCAGTATTTT. Its protein is CASSQAFSGTSGTDTQYF.

The chain recombines TRBV23-1 with TRBJ1-4; no firm D call. TRBV23-1 is an ORF; its function is uncertain. The CDR3 runs 16 residues. Trimming removed 3 bases at V and 3 bases at J, with 14 bases between. The CDR3 reads CASSHRRLTANEKLFF. CDR3 nucleotides: TGCGCCAGCAGTCATCGGAGACTAACCGCTAATGAAAAACTGTTTTTT.

On this clone itself: This CDR3 is also generated by other DNA sequences in the sample. The chain carries TRBV5-1 and TRBJ1-3, with D possibly TRBD1 on 5 matching bases. The V end was cut by 0 bases, the J end by 4 bases, with 5 bases between. CDR3 length equals 13 residues. The V gene's germline CDR1 is SGHRS and CDR2 YFSETQ. In DNA form, the CDR3 reads TGCGCCAGCAGCTTGGGACAGGGAAACACCATATATTTT. Translation gives CASSLGQGNTIYF.

The chain combines TRBV30 with TRBJ1-1; no reliable D call. V lost 2 bases and J 1 base, leaving 14 bases between the germline ends. The length of the CDR3 is 15 residues. Germline V CDR1 and CDR2: GTSNPN, SVGIG (reference sequence). As DNA, the CDR3 is TGTGCCTGGAGTCGATTAGGGAATGGGAACACTGAAGCTTTCTTT. This sequence encodes CAWSRLGNGNTEAFF.

V gene TRBV10-3 combines with J gene TRBJ2-3; 10 nucleotides line up with TRBD1. With 5 bases clipped from V and 2 bases from J, the junction kept 10 bases outside the gene matches. The CDR3 runs 17 residues. Per germline, CDR1 ENHRY and CDR2 SYGVKD. CDR3 sequence reads: CAISLHRTGGDTDTQYF. The CDR3 DNA reads TGTGCCATCAGTCTCCATCGGACAGGGGGAGACACAGATACGCAGTATTTT.

The V gene is TRBV10-3, the J gene TRBJ1-3; 8 bases fit TRBD1. CDR1 is ENHRY, CDR2 SYGVKD, per germline. The CDR3 sequence is 15 residues long. V gave up 9 bases and J gave up 1 base; unmatched junction bases: 8. The CDR3 sequence: CAIKPGQVSGNTIYF. The CDR3, as DNA: TGTGCCATTAAACCGGGACAGGTGTCTGGAAACACCATATATTTT.

This clone has a single count. The chain couples TRBV12-3 or TRBV12-4 to TRBJ1-1; D possibly corresponds to TRBD1 (5 bases). V lost 6 bases and J lost 1, with 9 bases in between. CDR3 length: 13 residues. CDR3 sequence reads: CASSFDRNTEAFF. The CDR3 nucleotides are TGTGCCAGCAGCTTCGACAGGAACACTGAAGCTTTCTTT.

V gene TRBV21-1 combines with J gene TRBJ1-5; TRBD1 is the table's D call, not checked against the DNA. TRBV21-1 is recorded as a pseudogene. The length of the CDR3 is 15 residues. CDR3 nucleotide sequence: TGTGCCAGCAGCAAGGAACAGGGATTGGATCGGCCCCAGCATTTT. Protein product: CASSKEQGLDRPQHF.

This clone was detected once. This chain joins TRBV9 and TRBJ1-5, with no clear D. The CDR3 spans 15 residues. The V and J ends lost 0 bases and 6 bases respectively, with 13 bases between them. Germline V lookup: CDR1 SGDLS, CDR2 YYNGEE. DNA for the CDR3: TGTGCCAGCAGCGTAGACGTTGGGTCGACTCAGCCCCAGCATTTT. It is translated as CASSVDVGSTQPQHF. Together with reference TRBV9 and TRBJ1-5, the CDR3 gives the full variable domain: DSGVTQTPKHLITATGQRVTLRCSPRSGDLSVYWYQQSLDQGLQFLIQYYNGEERAKGNILERFSAQQFPDLHSELNLSSLELGDSALYFCASSVDVGSTQPQHFGDGTRLSIL.

The chain recombines TRBV9 with TRBJ2-1, with a weak D call TRBD2 (6 bases). Trimming removed 4 bases from V and 0 bases from J, with 14 bases in between. Germline CDR1 SGDLS, CDR2 YYNGEE. CDR3 length: 16 residues. Here the CDR3 reads CASSILAFSSYNEQFF. The CDR3, as DNA: TGTGCCAGCAGCATACTAGCTTTCAGCTCCTACAATGAGCAGTTCTTC.

The chain joins TRBV2 to TRBJ2-1; unclear D gene. The CDR3 covers 11 residues. V gave up 7 bases and J gave up 7 bases, with 8 bases separating them. In germline, CDR1 is SNHLY, CDR2 FYNNEI. The CDR3 DNA is TGTGCCAGCACCTTAGATAATGAGCAGTTCTTC. Encoded protein: CASTLDNEQFF.

This clone was observed a single time. V usage is TRBV3-1 (or the pseudogene TRBV3-2) and J usage is TRBJ1-1; a weak D match, TRBD1 (6 bases). Germline CDR1 and CDR2: LGHDT and YNNKEL (reference sequence). The CDR3 consists of 16 residues. The V end lost 2 bases, the J end lost 4 bases, and 17 bases lay between the germline ends. CDR3 sequence reads: CASSQTLQGRGTEAFF. The CDR3 bases are TGTGCCAGCAGCCAAACATTACAGGGTCGTGGCACTGAAGCTTTCTTT.

This chain uses TRBV9 with TRBJ2-7, with D possibly TRBD1 on 6 matching bases. Germline V gene lookup returns CDR1 SGDLS and CDR2 YYNGEE. Trimming pared 3 bases from V and 2 bases from J, leaving 12 bases between. The CDR3 length is 14 residues. CDR3 nucleotide sequence: TGTGCCAGCAGCGCAACAGGGTTGCCCTACGAGCAGTACTTC. This translates into CASSATGLPYEQYF.

V and J are TRBV3-1 (or the pseudogene TRBV3-2) and TRBJ2-3; D is ambiguous. This CDR3 contains 13 residues. Trimming cost V 2 bases and J 3 bases, with 6 bases left between them. Per the germline V gene, CDR1 is LGHDT and CDR2 is YNNKEL (reference sequence). CDR3 nucleotide sequence: TGTGCCAGCAGCCAACAATTTACAGATACGCAGTATTTT. The encoded protein is CASSQQFTDTQYF.

The chain is built from TRBV5-1 and TRBJ2-7; 8 bases map to TRBD2. Germline CDR1 is SGHRS and CDR2 is YFSETQ. This CDR3 contains 17 residues. CDR3 sequence reads: CPRSFRGGAQVGYEQYF. The CDR3 bases are TGCCCCCGCAGCTTCCGGGGGGGGGCGCAGGTAGGCTACGAGCAGTACTTC.